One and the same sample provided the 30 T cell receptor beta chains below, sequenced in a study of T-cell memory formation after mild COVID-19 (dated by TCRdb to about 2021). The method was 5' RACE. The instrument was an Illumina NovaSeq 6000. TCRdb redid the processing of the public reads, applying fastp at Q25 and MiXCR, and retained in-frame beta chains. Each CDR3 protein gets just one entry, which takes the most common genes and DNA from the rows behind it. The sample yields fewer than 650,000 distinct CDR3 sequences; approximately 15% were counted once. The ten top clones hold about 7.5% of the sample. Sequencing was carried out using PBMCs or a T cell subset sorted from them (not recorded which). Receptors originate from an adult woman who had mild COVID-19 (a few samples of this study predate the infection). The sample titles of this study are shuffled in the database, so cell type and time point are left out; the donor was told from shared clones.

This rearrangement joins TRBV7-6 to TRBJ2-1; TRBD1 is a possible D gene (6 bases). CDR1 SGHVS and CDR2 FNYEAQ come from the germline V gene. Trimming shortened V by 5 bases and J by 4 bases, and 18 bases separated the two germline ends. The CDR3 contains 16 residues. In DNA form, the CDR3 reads TGTGCCAGCAGCGAACAGGGAAAGCCCATTTACAATGAGCAGTTCTTC. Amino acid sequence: CASSEQGKPIYNEQFF.

The CDR3 bases are TGTGCCAGCAGAGAGGACAGGGGCACAGATACGCAGTATTTT. As protein: CASREDRGTDTQYF. V usage is TRBV4-2 and J usage is TRBJ2-3; 8 bases are a match to TRBD1. The CDR3 has 14 residues. Germline CDR1 LGHNA, CDR2 YNFKEQ. Losses at the gene ends were 6 bases for V and 1 base for J; bases not matched to a gene: 3.

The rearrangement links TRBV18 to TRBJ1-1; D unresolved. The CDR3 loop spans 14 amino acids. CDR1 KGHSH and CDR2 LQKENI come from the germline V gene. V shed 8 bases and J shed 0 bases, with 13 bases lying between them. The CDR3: CASKMETMNTEAFF. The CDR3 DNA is TGTGCCAGCAAAATGGAGACGATGAACACTGAAGCTTTCTTT.

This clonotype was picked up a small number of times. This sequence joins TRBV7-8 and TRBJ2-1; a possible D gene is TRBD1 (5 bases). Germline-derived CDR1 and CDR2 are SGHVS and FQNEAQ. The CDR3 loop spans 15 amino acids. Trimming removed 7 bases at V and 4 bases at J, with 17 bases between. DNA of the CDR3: TGTGCCAGCAACGACGGACACTTAATGTACAATGAGCAGTTCTTC. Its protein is CASNDGHLMYNEQFF.

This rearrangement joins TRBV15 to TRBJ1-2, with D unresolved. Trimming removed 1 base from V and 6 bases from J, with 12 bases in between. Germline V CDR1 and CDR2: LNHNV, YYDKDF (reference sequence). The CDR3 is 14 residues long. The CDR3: CATSRVDDGNGYTF. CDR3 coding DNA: TGTGCCACCAGCAGAGTGGACGACGGTAATGGCTACACCTTC.

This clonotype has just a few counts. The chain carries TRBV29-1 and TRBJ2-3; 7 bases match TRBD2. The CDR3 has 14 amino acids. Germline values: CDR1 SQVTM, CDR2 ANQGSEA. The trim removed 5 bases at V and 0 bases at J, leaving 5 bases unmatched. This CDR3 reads CSVRTGGSTDTQYF. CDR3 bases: TGCAGCGTTAGGACGGGAGGCAGCACAGATACGCAGTATTTT.

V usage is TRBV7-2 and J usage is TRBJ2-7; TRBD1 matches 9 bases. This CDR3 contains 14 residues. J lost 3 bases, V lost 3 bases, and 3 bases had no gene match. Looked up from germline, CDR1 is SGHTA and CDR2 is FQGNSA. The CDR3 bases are TGTGCCAGCAGCTTCCGACAGGGGGGCTACGAGCAGTACTTC. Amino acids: CASSFRQGGYEQYF.

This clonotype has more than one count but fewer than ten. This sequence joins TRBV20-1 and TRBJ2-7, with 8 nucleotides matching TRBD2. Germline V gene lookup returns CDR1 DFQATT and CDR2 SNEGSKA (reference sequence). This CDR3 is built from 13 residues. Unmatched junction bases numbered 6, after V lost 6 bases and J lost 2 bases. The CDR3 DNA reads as TGCAGTGCCCCGCTAGCGGGCGCCTACGAGCAGTACTTC. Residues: CSAPLAGAYEQYF.

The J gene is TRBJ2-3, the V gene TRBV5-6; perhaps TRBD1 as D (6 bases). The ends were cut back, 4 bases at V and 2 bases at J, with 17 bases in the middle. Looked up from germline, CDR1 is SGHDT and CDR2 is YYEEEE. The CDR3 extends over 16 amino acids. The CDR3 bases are TGTGCCAGCAGCCCCCACCCGGGACAAGACACAGATACGCAGTATTTT. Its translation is CASSPHPGQDTDTQYF.

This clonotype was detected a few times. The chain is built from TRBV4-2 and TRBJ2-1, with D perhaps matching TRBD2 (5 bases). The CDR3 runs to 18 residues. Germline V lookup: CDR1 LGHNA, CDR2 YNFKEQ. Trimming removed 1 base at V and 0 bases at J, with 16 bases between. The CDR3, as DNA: TGTGCCAGCAGCCAAGTCGTATCCAGCGGTCTCTCCTACAATGAGCAGTTCTTC. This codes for CASSQVVSSGLSYNEQFF.

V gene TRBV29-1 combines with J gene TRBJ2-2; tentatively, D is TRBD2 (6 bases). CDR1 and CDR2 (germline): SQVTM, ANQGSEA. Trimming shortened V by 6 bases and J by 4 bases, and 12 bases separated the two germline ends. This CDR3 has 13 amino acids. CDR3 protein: CSVSGGSTGELFF. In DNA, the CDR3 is TGCAGCGTCTCCGGGGGATCCACCGGGGAGCTGTTTTTT.

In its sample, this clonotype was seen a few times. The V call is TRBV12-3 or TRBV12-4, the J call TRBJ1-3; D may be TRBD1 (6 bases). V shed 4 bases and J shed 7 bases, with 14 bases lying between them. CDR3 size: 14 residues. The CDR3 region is CASSSGHSYNTIYF. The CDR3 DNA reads TGTGCCAGCAGTTCGGGACATTCCTATAACACCATATATTTT.

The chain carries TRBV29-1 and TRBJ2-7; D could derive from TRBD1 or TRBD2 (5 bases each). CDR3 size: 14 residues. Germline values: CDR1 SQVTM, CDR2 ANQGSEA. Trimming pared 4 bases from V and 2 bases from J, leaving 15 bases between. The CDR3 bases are TGCAGCGTTGTAACCCGGGACGGCGCCTACGAGCAGTACTTC. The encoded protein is CSVVTRDGAYEQYF.

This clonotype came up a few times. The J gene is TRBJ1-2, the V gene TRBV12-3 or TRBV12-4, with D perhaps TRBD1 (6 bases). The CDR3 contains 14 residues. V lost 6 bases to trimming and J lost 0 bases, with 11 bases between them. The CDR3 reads CASSPTGTNYGYTF. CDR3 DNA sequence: TGTGCCAGCAGCCCGACAGGTACTAACTATGGCTACACCTTC.

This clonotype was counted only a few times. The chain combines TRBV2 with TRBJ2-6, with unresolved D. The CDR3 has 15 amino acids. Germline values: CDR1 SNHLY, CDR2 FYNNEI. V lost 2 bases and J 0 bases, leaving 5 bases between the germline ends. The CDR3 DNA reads TGTGCCAGCAGTGAACTTGGCTCTGGGGCCAACGTCCTGACTTTC. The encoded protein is CASSELGSGANVLTF.

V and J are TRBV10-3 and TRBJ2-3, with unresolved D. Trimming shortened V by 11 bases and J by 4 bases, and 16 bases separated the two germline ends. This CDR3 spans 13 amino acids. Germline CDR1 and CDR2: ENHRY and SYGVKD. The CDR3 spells CALSPENADTQYF. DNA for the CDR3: TGTGCCCTCTCACCGGAAAACGCAGATACGCAGTATTTT.

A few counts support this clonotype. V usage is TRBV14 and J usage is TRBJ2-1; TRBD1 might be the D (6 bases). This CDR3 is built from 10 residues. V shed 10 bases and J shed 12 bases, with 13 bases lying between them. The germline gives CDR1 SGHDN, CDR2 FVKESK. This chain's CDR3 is CATRGQMQFF. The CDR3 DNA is TGTGCCACCAGGGGTCAAATGCAGTTCTTC. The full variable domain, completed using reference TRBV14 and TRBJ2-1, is EAGVTQFPSHSVIEKGQTVTLRCDPISGHDNLYWYRRVMGKEIKFLLHFVKESKQDESGMPNNRFLAERTGGTYSTLKVQPAELEDSGVYFCATRGQMQFFGPGTRLTVL.

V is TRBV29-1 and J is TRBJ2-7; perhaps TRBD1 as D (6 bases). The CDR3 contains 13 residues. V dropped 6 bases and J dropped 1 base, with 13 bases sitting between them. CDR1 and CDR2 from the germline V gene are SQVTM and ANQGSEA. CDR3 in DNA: TGCAGCGTCTCCCAAGACAGGTCCTACGAGCAGTACTTC. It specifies CSVSQDRSYEQYF.

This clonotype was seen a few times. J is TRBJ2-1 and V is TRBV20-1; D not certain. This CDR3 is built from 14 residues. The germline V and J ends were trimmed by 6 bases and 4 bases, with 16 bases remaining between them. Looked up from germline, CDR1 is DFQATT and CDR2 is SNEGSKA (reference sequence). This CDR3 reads CSATSVTSYNEQFF. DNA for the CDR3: TGCAGTGCCACCTCGGTCACCTCTTACAATGAGCAGTTCTTC.

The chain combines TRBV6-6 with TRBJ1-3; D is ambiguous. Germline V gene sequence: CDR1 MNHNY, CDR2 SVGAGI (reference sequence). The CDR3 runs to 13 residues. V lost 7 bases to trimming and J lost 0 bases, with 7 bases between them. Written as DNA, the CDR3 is TGTGCCAGCACCCCTTACTCTGGAAACACCATATATTTT. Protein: CASTPYSGNTIYF.

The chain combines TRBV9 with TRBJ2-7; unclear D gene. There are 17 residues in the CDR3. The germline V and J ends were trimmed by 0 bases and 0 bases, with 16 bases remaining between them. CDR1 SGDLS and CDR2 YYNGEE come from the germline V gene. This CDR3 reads CASSVDAGIKSSYEQYF. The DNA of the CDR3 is TGTGCCAGCAGCGTAGATGCCGGAATTAAGAGCTCCTACGAGCAGTACTTC.

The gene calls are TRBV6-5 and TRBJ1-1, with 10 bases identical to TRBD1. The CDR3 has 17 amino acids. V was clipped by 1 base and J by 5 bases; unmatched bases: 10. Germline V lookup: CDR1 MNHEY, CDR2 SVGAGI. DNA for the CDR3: TGTGCCAGCAGTTACTTGACAGGGGGCGATCCTAGTACTGAAGCTTTCTTT. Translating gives CASSYLTGGDPSTEAFF.

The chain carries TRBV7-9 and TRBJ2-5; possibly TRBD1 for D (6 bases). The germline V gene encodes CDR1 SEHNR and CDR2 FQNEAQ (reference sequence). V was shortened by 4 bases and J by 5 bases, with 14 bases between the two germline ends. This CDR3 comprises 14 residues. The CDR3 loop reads CASSSHTGSETQYF. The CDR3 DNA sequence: TGTGCCAGCAGCTCCCACACAGGGTCGGAGACCCAGTACTTC.

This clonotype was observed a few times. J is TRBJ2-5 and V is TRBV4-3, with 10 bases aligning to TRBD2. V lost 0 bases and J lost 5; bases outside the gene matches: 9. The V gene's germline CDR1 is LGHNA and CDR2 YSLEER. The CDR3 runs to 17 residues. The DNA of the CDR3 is TGCGCCAGCAGCCAAGAGCGGGCTAGCGGGAGTAGCGAGACCCAGTACTTC. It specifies CASSQERASGSSETQYF.

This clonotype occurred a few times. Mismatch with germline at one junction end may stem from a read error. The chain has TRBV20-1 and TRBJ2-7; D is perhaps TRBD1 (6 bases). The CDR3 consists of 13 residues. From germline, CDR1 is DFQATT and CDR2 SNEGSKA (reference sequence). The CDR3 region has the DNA TGCAGTGCTAGAGACGGGACATCTTACGAGCAGTGCTTC. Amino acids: CSARDGTSYEQCF.

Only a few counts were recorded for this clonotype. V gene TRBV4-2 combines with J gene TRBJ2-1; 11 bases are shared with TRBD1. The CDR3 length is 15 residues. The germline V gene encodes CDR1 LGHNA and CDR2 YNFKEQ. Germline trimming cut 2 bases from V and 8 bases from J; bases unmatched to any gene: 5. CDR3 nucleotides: TGTGCCAGCAGCCAAAGCGGACAGGGGGCCGATGAGCAGTTCTTC. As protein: CASSQSGQGADEQFF.

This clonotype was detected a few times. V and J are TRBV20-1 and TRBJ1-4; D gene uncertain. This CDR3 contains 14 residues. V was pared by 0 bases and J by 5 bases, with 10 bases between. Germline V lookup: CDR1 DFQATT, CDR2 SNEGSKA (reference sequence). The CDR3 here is CSARDLAGNEKLFF. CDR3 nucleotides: TGCAGTGCTAGAGATCTTGCGGGAAATGAAAAACTGTTTTTT.

The CDR3 here is CARRRTSGNTEAFF. Written as DNA, the CDR3 is TGTGCCAGAAGGAGAACGTCCGGGAACACTGAAGCTTTCTTT. This chain uses TRBV6-5 with TRBJ1-1; D call uncertain. V was pared by 9 bases and J by 1 base, with 15 bases between. Germline CDR1 is MNHEY and CDR2 is SVGAGI. The CDR3 has 14 residues.

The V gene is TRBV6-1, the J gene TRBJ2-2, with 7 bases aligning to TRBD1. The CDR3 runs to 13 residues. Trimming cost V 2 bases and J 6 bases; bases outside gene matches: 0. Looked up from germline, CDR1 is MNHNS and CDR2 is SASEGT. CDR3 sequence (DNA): TGTGCCAGCAGTGAACAGGGGGCCGGGGAGCTGTTTTTT. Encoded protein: CASSEQGAGELFF.

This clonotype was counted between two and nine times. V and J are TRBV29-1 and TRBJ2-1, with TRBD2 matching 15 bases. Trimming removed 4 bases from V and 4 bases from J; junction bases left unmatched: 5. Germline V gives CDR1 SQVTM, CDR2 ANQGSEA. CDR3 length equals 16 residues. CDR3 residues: CSVGTSGRARYNEQFF. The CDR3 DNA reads TGCAGCGTTGGGACTAGCGGGAGGGCCCGTTACAATGAGCAGTTCTTC.